The TCR beta chain under discussion was sequenced for a study of shared clonotypes between healthy human individuals (dated by TCRdb to 2020 to 2022). In the study overall: A few men and a couple of women, aged 18 to 49 years, made up the cohort. For each donor, CD4 naive and CD4 memory were each run on three plates, CD8 naive on two plates, and CD8 memory on one plate. The study deeply sequenced blood TCR repertoires of five healthy adults to estimate repertoire size and the extent of clonotype sharing between individuals. Different laboratories and diverse techniques were used to prepare libraries and sequence TCR repertoires, to increase sequencing depth and limit assay-specific biases. Between about 0.8 and 9 billion PBMCs per donor were obtained by leukapheresis. Study-wide findings and limitations: Only blood was sampled, and tissue TCR repertoires likely differ from those in blood. Roughly 5.2% of naive CD4, roughly 3.6% of naive CD8, 2% to 2.5% of memory CD4, and 0.35% to 0.4% of memory CD8 clonotypes were shared across several donors. Compared with non-shared clonotypes, the clonotypes found in all four sorted-subset donors had higher generation probabilities. Pairwise subsampling led to the expectation that sequencing depth would affect the degree of clonotype sharing among donors. Estimated clonotype richness was generally larger for naive than for memory subsets. Even with the large sequencing depth, rarefaction of the sorted-subset datasets indicated that sequencing was incomplete. The small number of donors limited the genetic and exposure-history diversity represented.

Trimming removed 4 bases from V and 4 bases from J, leaving 15 bases between the germline ends. CDR1 SGHDT and CDR2 YYEEEE are derived from the germline V gene. The cysteine opens and the phenylalanine closes a CDR3 of 14 amino acids. Of the read, only the CDR3 DNA is kept; its 42 bases are in frame from base 1. Healthy HIV-negative adults with no recently reported acute infections or vaccinations were included as donors. Only Caucasian adults living in Nashville, Tennessee, USA were represented among the donors. CD4+ T cells were enriched through magnetic negative selection, after which naive cells were positively selected on CD45RA and the remaining negative fraction served as the memory subset. Blood was obtained by leukapheresis, after which PBMCs were separated by Ficoll-Histopaque density gradient centrifugation and cryopreserved in liquid nitrogen vapor phase. Analytical flow cytometry was used to check the purity and quantity of every magnetically sorted T cell population. Genomic DNA was isolated from every sorted fraction and measured by UV absorbance on a Nanodrop 2000c.

As concerns this clone: The specificity of this receptor is unknown. No base-level quality is on record; no much larger clone is a single base apart.

TCR CDR3 regions were amplified from genomic DNA by multiplex PCR using the deep immunoSEQ assay. Extracted genomic DNA from each cell subset was distributed evenly across all wells of several immunoSEQ 96-well plates, and each plate was treated as a replicate. For sorted subsets, roughly 190 ng of genomic DNA, equivalent to some 33,000 T cell genomes, went into each replicate PCR. Purified libraries were measured with a Qubit 3.0 fluorometer, size-checked on a Bioanalyzer 2100, and measured again with the KAPA Library Quantification kit. A separate single-read 150-cycle Illumina NextSeq 550 flow cell was used to sequence each immunoSEQ 96-well plate. From the authors' description of their analysis: The immunoSEQ output contained only junctional sequences without quality scores, so filtering could not match that applied to full-length reads. To assign V/J genes and CDR3, sequences were annotated against IMGT germline references using PyIR, a Python wrapper for IgBLAST v1.9. Reads were removed for weak V/J assignments (E-value above 1e-6), missing CDR3, stop codons, out-of-frame junctions, or ambiguous translated residues. V3J clonotypes were defined by identical inferred V gene, J gene, and CDR3 amino acid sequence. Percentage overlap between repertoires was computed as shared unique clonotypes divided by the size of the smaller repertoire. Repertoire richness was assessed with RTK rarefaction, the Chao1 estimator, and Recon v2.1 estimates of unobserved clonotypes. For all TCRbeta clonotypes obtained by the gDNA method from four donors, generation probabilities were computed with OLGA. The table was pulled from immuneACCESS by TCRdb, which kept in-frame rearrangements only. Such tables lose some clones; where checked, under half of the loss comes from unresolved V genes, and the rest has no known cause. D and trimming were read from the DNA, whereas the V and J calls and clone size are those reported in that table. This sample has roughly 1,100,000 clones in its table, and 70% to 80% of those were observed once. The ten largest clones represent over 1.3% of the sample.

The specimen sequenced was memory CD4+ T cells sorted from blood. The sample's cell subset or site, from its label and the paper: CD45RA-negative fraction. The clonotype was recovered from a man between 18 and 35 years old in good health. The receptor chain draws on TRBV5-6 and TRBJ2-7, with TRBD1 perhaps the D gene, on 7 matching bases. In nucleotides, the sequence is TGTGCCAGCAGCCAGGGCCCAGGGGGGTACGAGCAGTACTTC. The resulting protein is CASSQGPGGYEQYF.